Below, one T cell receptor (beta chain) is given with its context. The record originates from a study of blood T cell repertoires in COVID-19. Study-wide context: COVID-19 samples, acute and convalescent, were from the United States, Italy and Spain.

How the authors handled the data: Nucleated cell number was recorded as an estimate derived from reference gene primer amplification. The table came from immunoSEQ multiplex PCR; TCRdb's copy has only in-frame clones and leaves some out. That table gives V, J and clone size, and the DNA gave D and trimming. The profile shows around 230,000 clones, roughly 86% of them singletons. The age range of participants was about 18 to 100 years, with residence in about 25 US areas. In assigning cohorts, the study relied on participant-reported clinical history. The source is a woman in her thirties or forties with acute COVID-19. The sequenced sample consisted of PBMCs or T cells enriched from blood (not recorded which).

CDR3 in DNA: TGTGCCAGCAGCGTTACTAGCGGGAGAATTGGTGAGCAGTTCTTC. Translating it yields CASSVTSGRIGEQFF. The rearrangement uses TRBV7-9 and TRBJ2-1; 11 bases match TRBD2. Germline trimming cut 5 bases from V and 9 bases from J; bases unmatched to any gene: 9. Germline values: CDR1 SEHNR, CDR2 FQNEAQ (reference sequence). The CDR3 covers 15 residues.